This T cell receptor (beta chain) was documented in a study of prognosis after radiotherapy for stage I lung cancer. Background on the study: Several patients had distant metastases at a median of approximately 7 months after radiotherapy, and around 15 showed no significant progression.

Genomic DNA was subjected to two-round multiplex PCR for amplification of TCR beta CDR3. Individual primers that were specific to each TRBV and TRBJ gene served in first-round PCR. From the multiplex PCR reads, TCRdb called clonotypes with MiXCR, one entry per CDR3 protein. In the table there are tens of thousands of distinct CDR3 sequences, around 46% of which are singletons. Worth noting for this clonotype: What it binds is not known.

General study findings and limits: Post-therapy Shannon entropy was lower in patients developing distant metastases following stereotactic body radiation therapy.

This CDR3 comprises 16 residues. Germline CDR1 and CDR2: SNHLY and FYNNEI. V lost 10 bases and J lost 0; bases outside the gene matches: 8. Sequences were derived from PBMCs, sampled before or after stereotactic body radiation therapy (not recorded which). The rearrangement links TRBV2 to TRBJ2-2; TRBD2 matches 10 bases. This clonotype originated in a donor over 45 with non-small cell lung cancer. CDR3 bases: TGTGCCAACATGGGGACTAGCGCCGCGAACACCGGGGAGCTGTTTTTT. Its protein is CANMGTSAANTGELFF.